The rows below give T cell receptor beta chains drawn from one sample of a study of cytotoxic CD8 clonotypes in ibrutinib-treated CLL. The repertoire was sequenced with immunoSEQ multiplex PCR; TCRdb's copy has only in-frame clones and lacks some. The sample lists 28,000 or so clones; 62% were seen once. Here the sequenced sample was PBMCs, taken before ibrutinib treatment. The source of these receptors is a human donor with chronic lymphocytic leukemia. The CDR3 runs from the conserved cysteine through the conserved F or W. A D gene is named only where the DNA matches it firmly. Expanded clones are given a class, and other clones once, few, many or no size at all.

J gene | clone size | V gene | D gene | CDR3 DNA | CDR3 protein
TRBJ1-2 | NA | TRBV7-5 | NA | TGTGTCAGAAGCTTAGGGGGGAGGGGAAAAGGGCTAAGGAACTATGGCTACACCTTC | CVRSLGGRGKGLRNYGYTF
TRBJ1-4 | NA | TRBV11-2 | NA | TGTGCCAGCAGCGCCCTACAGGAAGCCCTTGATGAAAAACTGTTTTTT | CASSALQEALDEKLFF
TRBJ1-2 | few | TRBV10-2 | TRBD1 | TGCGCCAGCAGTGGGACAGGCCTCTTCTACACCTTC | CASSGTGLFYTF
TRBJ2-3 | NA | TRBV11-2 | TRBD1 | TGTGCCAGCAGCTTTGGACAGGGGAGTTCAGATACGCAGTATTTT | CASSFGQGSSDTQYF
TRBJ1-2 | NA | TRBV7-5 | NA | TGTGCCAGAAGCCTGGGGGGGGGACACAACCCAGCTAACTATGGCTACACCTTC | CARSLGGGHNPANYGYTF
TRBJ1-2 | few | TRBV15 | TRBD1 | TGTGCCACCAGCAGAGATTTGGCGGGACAGAACTATGGCTACACCTTC | CATSRDLAGQNYGYTF
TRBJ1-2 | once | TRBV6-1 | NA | TGTGCCAGCAGTGAACCTAACTTCTCCAAAGGCTACACCTTC | CASSEPNFSKGYTF
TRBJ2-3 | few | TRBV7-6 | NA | TGTGCCAGCAGCTTAGGACACACAGATACGCAGTATTTT | CASSLGHTDTQYF
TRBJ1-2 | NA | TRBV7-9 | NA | TGTGCCAGCATTCGGGGGGACTATGGCTACACCTTC | CASIRGDYGYTF
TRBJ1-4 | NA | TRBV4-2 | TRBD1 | TGTGCCAGCAGCCAACCTGACAGGGGAGGCGAAAAACTGTTTTTT | CASSQPDRGGEKLFF
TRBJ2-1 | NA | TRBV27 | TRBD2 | TGTGCCAGCAGTTTGGGGACTACCCACAATGAGCAGTTCTTC | CASSLGTTHNEQFF
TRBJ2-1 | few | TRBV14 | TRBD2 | TGTGCCAGCAGCCCGTTGGGGGGGAGCTCCTACAATGAGCAGTTCTTC | CASSPLGGSSYNEQFF